This entry lists 31 T cell receptor beta chains sequenced from one sample in a study of OX40 agonist ivuxolimab in advanced cancers. Here immunoSEQ multiplex PCR was the method, and the copy in TCRdb shows in-frame clones only, minus some. In the table there are about 8,300 clones, 55% to 85% of which are singletons. The material sequenced was CD4+ or CD8+ T cells sorted from blood, taken in a trial of the OX40 agonist ivuxolimab. These receptors all come from an adult with an advanced solid tumor such as melanoma, head and neck, liver or kidney cancer.

The CDR3 coding sequence is TGTGCCAGCAGTATAGGGTTCTACGAGCAGTACTTC. It translates to CASSIGFYEQYF. This chain joins TRBV25-1 and TRBJ2-5, with D uncertain. The DNA matches TRBJ2-7 better at its end, which makes the J call doubtful. Germline CDR1 MGHDK, CDR2 SYGVNS. The CDR3 length is 12 residues.

Many counts were recorded for this clone. The CDR3 nucleotides are TGTGCCAGCAGCCAAGGGACAGGGGGCTCTGGGGCCAACGTCCTGACTTTC. Its protein is CASSQGTGGSGANVLTF. V and J are TRBV4-2 and TRBJ2-6; 10 bases fit TRBD1. Germline CDR1 is LGHNA and CDR2 is YNFKEQ. CDR3 length: 17 amino acids. With V trimmed by 1 base and J by 0 bases, 0 bases remained unmatched.

This chain connects TRBV4-3 to TRBJ2-1, with D unclear. Germline lookup yields CDR1 LGHNA and CDR2 YSLEER. V was trimmed by 5 bases and J by 3 bases, leaving 2 bases between them. This CDR3 is 11 amino acids long. CDR3 DNA sequence: TGCGCCAGCAGCTACTACAATGAGCAGTTCTTC. It encodes CASSYYNEQFF.

As DNA, the CDR3 is TGTGCCAGCAGTGAAGCGGACAGGGGAAACTATGGCTACACCTTC. Amino acid sequence: CASSEADRGNYGYTF. The chain recombines TRBV2 with TRBJ1-2; the match to TRBD1 covers 9 bases. The V gene's germline CDR1 is SNHLY and CDR2 FYNNEI. The CDR3 sequence is 15 residues long. V gave up 0 bases and J gave up 2 bases; unmatched junction bases: 1.

This rearrangement joins TRBV7-7 to TRBJ1-2; D perhaps matches TRBD1 (5 bases). The CDR3 covers 14 residues. Germline V gene lookup returns CDR1 SSHAT and CDR2 FNYEAQ (reference sequence). The V and J ends lost 6 bases and 7 bases respectively, with 18 bases between them. The CDR3 nucleotides are TGTGCCAGCAGGTCCGTTACAGGCTTTTTTGGCTACACCTTC. Its translation is CASRSVTGFFGYTF.

The rearrangement links TRBV4-1 to TRBJ2-3, with 8 bases that match TRBD2. This CDR3 is 12 amino acids long. Trimming cost V 4 bases and J 6 bases; bases outside gene matches: 0. Germline-derived CDR1 and CDR2 are MGHRA and YSYEKL. CDR3 bases: TGCGCCAGCAGCCGCGGGGGGGATACGCAGTATTTT. Its translation: CASSRGGDTQYF.

The chain carries TRBV19 and TRBJ2-7; D is perhaps TRBD1 (7 bases). CDR1 is LNHDA, CDR2 SQIVND, per germline (reference sequence). The CDR3 sequence is 15 residues long. Trimming cost V 1 base and J 0 bases, with 10 bases left between them. The CDR3 nucleotides read TGTGCCAGTAGTATAGCAGGGGGGAGCTCCTACGAGCAGTACTTC. Protein: CASSIAGGSSYEQYF.

The chain uses TRBV27 and TRBJ2-4, with 9 nucleotides matching TRBD2. V lost 5 bases and J lost 9; bases outside the gene matches: 11. The CDR3 runs to 15 residues. Germline CDR1 and CDR2: MNHEY and SMNVEV (reference sequence). CDR3 loop: CASSPDPGLASIQYF. The CDR3 DNA follows: TGTGCCAGCAGTCCCGATCCGGGACTAGCAAGCATTCAGTACTTC.

The gene calls are TRBV23-1 and TRBJ1-3; D is ambiguous. TRBV23-1 is filed as an ORF, its function uncertain. The CDR3 consists of 16 residues. Trimming took off 3 bases at V and 1 base at J, with 13 bases between the two ends. CDR3 residues: CASSHADGFSGNTIYF. In DNA form, the CDR3 reads TGCGCCAGCAGTCATGCTGACGGTTTTTCTGGAAACACCATATATTTT.

This clone was picked up one time. V is TRBV13 and J is TRBJ2-7, with a weak D call TRBD2 (7 bases). Germline V lookup: CDR1 PRHDT, CDR2 FYEKMQ (reference sequence). Trimming took 2 bases from V and 4 from J, leaving 9 bases between them. The CDR3 spans 13 residues. This CDR3 reads CASSLRGAYEQYF. DNA of the CDR3: TGTGCCAGCAGCTTACGGGGGGCGTACGAGCAGTACTTC.

The genes are TRBV6-1 and TRBJ1-1; maybe TRBD1 (6 bases). V lost 3 bases to trimming and J lost 0 bases, with 11 bases between them. The CDR3 extends over 15 amino acids. From germline, CDR1 is MNHNS and CDR2 SASEGT. The CDR3 nucleotides are TGTGCCAGCAGTGAGAGGACAGCTATGAACACTGAAGCTTTCTTT. This sequence encodes CASSERTAMNTEAFF.

This clone showed up just a few times. The chain links TRBV15 to TRBJ2-7; 8 bases fit TRBD1. The CDR3 runs 15 residues. V was clipped by 0 bases and J by 4 bases; unmatched bases: 5. Germline lookup yields CDR1 LNHNV and CDR2 YYDKDF (reference sequence). The CDR3 DNA reads as TGTGCCACCAGCAGAGATCAGGGGGCGAATTACGAGCAGTACTTC. This translates into CATSRDQGANYEQYF.

The V and J genes are TRBV7-3 and TRBJ1-6; D is ambiguous. The CDR3 is 13 residues long. Germline CDR1 reads SGHTA; CDR2 reads FQGTGA. V shed 5 bases and J shed 4 bases, with 6 bases lying between them. In DNA form, the CDR3 reads TGTGCCAGCAGCCCCGATTATAATTCACCCCTCCACTTT. Amino acid sequence: CASSPDYNSPLHF.

The chain has TRBV11-2 and TRBJ2-7; no clear D gene. Per the germline V gene, CDR1 is SGHAT and CDR2 is FQNNGV. Trimming removed 5 bases at V and 4 bases at J, with 15 bases between. The CDR3 is 14 residues long. CDR3 in amino acids: CASSPIHTRYEQYF. For the CDR3, the DNA is TGTGCCAGCAGCCCTATCCACACCAGGTACGAGCAGTACTTC.

The chain links TRBV10-1 to TRBJ1-1; a possible D gene is TRBD1 (6 bases). CDR1 is WNHNN, CDR2 SYGVQD, per germline (reference sequence). The CDR3 runs to 13 residues. Trimming removed 6 bases at V and 6 bases at J, with 14 bases between. CDR3 in amino acids: CASSPGGDAEAFF. The CDR3 bases are TGCGCCAGCAGCCCCGGGGGCGACGCTGAAGCTTTCTTT.

Judged by abundance, this clone is medium-sized. This chain links TRBV15 with TRBJ2-1; TRBD2 agrees at 12 bases. Unmatched junction bases numbered 6, after V lost 4 bases and J lost 5 bases. Germline-derived CDR1 and CDR2 are LNHNV and YYDKDF (reference sequence). The CDR3 is 16 residues long. CDR3 residues: CATSTPLAGGHNEQFF. Here the CDR3 DNA reads TGTGCCACCAGCACCCCACTAGCGGGGGGACACAATGAGCAGTTCTTC.

This clone showed up just a few times. CDR3 in amino acids: CTSKSGANEQFF. For the CDR3, the DNA is TGCACCTCCAAATCGGGGGCCAATGAGCAGTTCTTC. The chain links TRBV29-1 to TRBJ2-1; the D gene could be TRBD1 or TRBD2 (6 bases each). This CDR3 has 12 residues. Per the germline V gene, CDR1 is SQVTM and CDR2 is ANQGSEA.

V and J are TRBV19 and TRBJ2-7; the match to TRBD2 covers 9 bases. CDR1 and CDR2 (germline): LNHDA, SQIVND (reference sequence). The CDR3 has 14 residues. The trim removed 8 bases at V and 0 bases at J, leaving 5 bases unmatched. The CDR3 coding sequence is TGTGCCAGTGGGCATAGCGGGGGCTCCTACGAGCAGTACTTC. It is translated as CASGHSGGSYEQYF.

This clone was detected only once. The J gene is TRBJ1-1, the V gene TRBV9; D is perhaps TRBD1 (5 bases). Germline CDR1 SGDLS, CDR2 YYNGEE. CDR3 length: 14 amino acids. V was clipped by 3 bases and J by 3 bases, with 12 bases between them. The CDR3: CASSGRARDTEAFF. CDR3 in DNA: TGTGCCAGCAGCGGCAGGGCTCGGGACACTGAAGCTTTCTTT.

The genes are TRBV10-3 and TRBJ1-6; 10 bases are a match to TRBD1. The germline V gene has CDR1 ENHRY and CDR2 SYGVKD. The CDR3 length is 14 residues. The J segment lost 11 bases and the V segment lost 8 bases, leaving 9 bases of the junction unmatched. CDR3 bases: TGTGCCATCTCCCAGGACAGGGGGTATACACCCCTCCACTTT. Protein product: CAISQDRGYTPLHF.

The V call is TRBV7-6, the J call TRBJ1-2; TRBD1 agrees at 10 bases. CDR1 and CDR2 from the germline V gene are SGHVS and FNYEAQ. CDR3 length: 14 residues. V was clipped by 3 bases and J by 8 bases; unmatched bases: 6. The CDR3 DNA reads TGTGCCAGCAGCTTTCGGACAGGGGGTCACGGCTACACCTTC. Protein: CASSFRTGGHGYTF.

The rearrangement joins TRBV7-2 to TRBJ2-3, with 11 bases identical to TRBD1. V shed 5 bases and J 7 bases; nucleotides not matched to a gene: 5. CDR1 and CDR2 (germline): SGHTA, FQGNSA. The CDR3 has 14 residues. This CDR3 is CASSPGTGGNTQYF. CDR3 nucleotides: TGTGCCAGCAGCCCCGGGACAGGGGGGAATACGCAGTATTTT.

This chain joins TRBV13 and TRBJ2-5, with D possibly called TRBD1 or TRBD2 (6 bases each). V was shortened by 2 bases and J by 5 bases, with 9 bases between the two germline ends. The CDR3 runs 13 residues. CDR1 is PRHDT, CDR2 FYEKMQ, per germline (reference sequence). CDR3 coding DNA: TGTGCCAGCAGCTTAACAGGGAGGGAGACCCAGTACTTC. Translation: CASSLTGRETQYF.

V gene TRBV27 combines with J gene TRBJ2-1; possibly TRBD2 for D (6 bases). This CDR3 contains 13 residues. The germline V gene has CDR1 MNHEY and CDR2 SMNVEV (reference sequence). Trimming stripped 3 bases from V and 3 bases from J, with 6 bases between. In DNA form, the CDR3 reads TGTGCCAGCAGTTTGGGGGGCTACAATGAGCAGTTCTTC. Translating gives CASSLGGYNEQFF.

The V call is TRBV9, the J call TRBJ1-2; the D gene is possibly TRBD1 (5 bases). The V end lost 0 bases, the J end lost 4 bases, and 19 bases lay between the germline ends. The germline CDR1 and CDR2 sequences are SGDLS and YYNGEE. The CDR3 spans 17 residues. CDR3 protein: CASSVVSIQGLGYGYTF. CDR3 nucleotide sequence: TGTGCCAGCAGCGTAGTCTCGATTCAGGGTTTGGGCTATGGCTACACCTTC.

This clone was detected once. This chain links TRBV6-6 with TRBJ2-7; tentatively, D is TRBD1 or TRBD2 (5 bases each). Trimming cost V 8 bases and J 3 bases, with 5 bases left between them. This CDR3 contains 10 residues. Per germline, CDR1 MNHNY and CDR2 SVGAGI (reference sequence). The CDR3 reads CASGGYEQYF. CDR3 nucleotides: TGTGCCAGCGGGGGCTACGAGCAGTACTTC.

The V and J genes are TRBV6-1 and TRBJ2-5; TRBD1 agrees at 11 bases. The CDR3 has 14 residues. Per germline, CDR1 MNHNS and CDR2 SASEGT. V lost 10 bases, J lost 4 bases, and 8 bases stayed unmatched. CDR3 loop: CAIGQGAAAETQYF. The DNA of the CDR3 is TGTGCCATCGGACAGGGGGCAGCAGCAGAGACCCAGTACTTC.

This clone was detected only a few times. The genes are TRBV7-9 and TRBJ2-7; no clear D. V dropped 5 bases and J dropped 3 bases, with 8 bases sitting between them. CDR1 is SEHNR and CDR2 is FQNEAQ in the germline V gene (reference sequence). The CDR3 length is 12 residues. In DNA form, the CDR3 reads TGTGCCAGCAGCCCGACGGGCTACGAGCAGTACTTC. Translating it yields CASSPTGYEQYF.

The genes are TRBV6-1 and TRBJ2-3, with a possible D match to TRBD2 (5 bases). V lost 2 bases to trimming and J lost 0 bases, with 21 bases between them. The CDR3 runs 19 residues. Per the germline V gene, CDR1 is MNHNS and CDR2 is SASEGT. CDR3 DNA: TGTGCCAGCAGTGAACCGTTCGGAGGTAGGGTGGCAAGCACAGATACGCAGTATTTT. This translates into CASSEPFGGRVASTDTQYF.

The chain uses TRBV5-4 and TRBJ1-2, with D possibly matching TRBD1 (6 bases). Germline V CDR1 and CDR2: SGHNT, YYREEE (reference sequence). The CDR3 is 16 amino acids. Trimming removed 0 bases from V and 1 base from J, with 13 bases in between. Here the CDR3 reads CASSLAGWGRNYGYTF. Written as DNA, the CDR3 is TGTGCCAGCAGCTTGGCCGGGTGGGGGCGTAACTATGGCTACACCTTC.

The J gene is TRBJ2-3, the V gene TRBV7-3, with TRBD2 matching over 11 bases. The CDR3 sequence is 12 residues long. V lost 5 bases to trimming and J lost 11 bases; unmatched junction nucleotides: 3. Germline V gene sequence: CDR1 SGHTA, CDR2 FQGTGA. CDR3 sequence: CASSPTSGGQYF. The CDR3 DNA reads TGTGCCAGCAGCCCCACTAGCGGGGGGCAGTATTTT.